This TCR beta chain originates from a study of cytomegalovirus exposure and HLA in healthy donors. Study results and limitations: From TCR beta sequences, most subjects' HLA-A and HLA-B alleles were reportedly predicted accurately.

The CDR3 totals 12 residues. CDR1 ENHRY and CDR2 SYGVKD come from the germline V gene. V lost 0 bases, J lost 7 bases, and 7 bases lay in between. With respect to this clone: Its specificity is unknown.

Primers for the PCR totalled 60 Vbeta and 13 Jbeta. Assay: immunoSEQ multiplex PCR; the TCRdb copy retains only in-frame clones and omits some. Of 100,000 to 120,000 clones listed, 75% to 85% are singletons. The TCR sequence derives from a man between 18 and 29 years old in good health and CMV-seronegative. The specimen was PBMCs. The chain is built from TRBV10-3 and TRBJ2-7, with no clear D. In nucleotides, the CDR3 is TGTGCCATCAGTGAGTCCCCCGGTGAGCAGTACTTC. As protein: CAISESPGEQYF.